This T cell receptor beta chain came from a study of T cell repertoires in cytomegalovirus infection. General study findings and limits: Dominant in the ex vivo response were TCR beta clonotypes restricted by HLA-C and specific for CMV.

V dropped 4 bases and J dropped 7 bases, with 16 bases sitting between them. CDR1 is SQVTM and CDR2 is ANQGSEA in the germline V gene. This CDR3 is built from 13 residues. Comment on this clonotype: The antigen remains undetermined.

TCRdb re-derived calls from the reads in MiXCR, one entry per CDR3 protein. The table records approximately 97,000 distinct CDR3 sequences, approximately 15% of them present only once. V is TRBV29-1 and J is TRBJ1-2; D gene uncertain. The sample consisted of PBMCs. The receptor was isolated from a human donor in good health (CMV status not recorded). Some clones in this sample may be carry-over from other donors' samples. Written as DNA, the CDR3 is TGCAGCGTTGTAATATTAGGTGCTACTGGCTACACCTTC. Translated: CSVVILGATGYTF. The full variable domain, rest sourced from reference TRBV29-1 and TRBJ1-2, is SAVISQKPSRDICQRGTSLTIQCQVDSQVTMMFWYRQQPGQSLTLIATANQGSEATYESGFVIDKFPISRPNLTFSTLTVSNMSPEDSSIYLCSVVILGATGYTFGSGTRLTVV.